Listed below are T cell receptor beta chains from one sample, sequenced in a study of blood T cell repertoires in COVID-19. The repertoire was sequenced with immunoSEQ multiplex PCR; TCRdb's copy has only in-frame clones and lacks some. The repertoire holds 150,000 to 180,000 clones, with about four fifths as singletons. The sequenced material came from peripheral blood. The source of these receptors is a woman in her sixties or seventies with acute or convalescent COVID-19. Both conserved end residues are part of each CDR3. The order of the fields is D gene, clone size, CDR3 length, V gene, J gene, CDR3 DNA, CDR3 protein. The D gene is left open where the match is weak. Only part of the rows carry a size: once, few, many, or a class if the clone is expanded.

TRBD1,-,15,TRBV28,TRBJ1-1,TGTGCCAGCAGCGTTCAGGACAGGGGGCGAACTGAAGCTTTCTTT,CASSVQDRGRTEAFF
-,-,12,TRBV5-1,TRBJ1-1,TGCGCCAGCAGCTTGGATACGGGTGAAGCTTTCTTT,CASSLDTGEAFF
TRBD1,once,15,TRBV5-5,TRBJ1-5,TGTGCCAGCAGCTTGGGACAGGGTGGCAATCAGCCCCAGCATTTT,CASSLGQGGNQPQHF
-,once,17,TRBV24-1,TRBJ1-4,TGTGCCACCAGTGGGGGGGAGGCCAATGCAACTAATGAAAAACTGTTTTTT,CATSGGEANATNEKLFF
TRBD1,-,15,TRBV13,TRBJ1-2,TGTGCCAGCAGCTTAGGCGGACAGGACTGGGGTGGCTACACCTTC,CASSLGGQDWGGYTF
-,once,13,TRBV12-3/TRBV12-4,TRBJ1-1,TGTGCCAGCAGACCGGGCAGGGTCACTGAAGCTTTCTTT,CASRPGRVTEAFF
-,-,15,TRBV6-6,TRBJ1-2,TGTGCCAGCAGTGGGGGGGGCTCCTCTTTCTATGGCTACACCTTC,CASSGGGSSFYGYTF
-,-,15,TRBV2,TRBJ2-1,TGTGCCAGCAGTGGGCTACAGGTAACTCTGAGAGGGCAGTTCTTC,CASSGLQVTLRGQFF
-,-,12,TRBV28,TRBJ1-1,TGTGCCAGCAGTGCGGGTGGGACTGAAGCTTTCTTT,CASSAGGTEAFF
TRBD1,-,14,TRBV20-1,TRBJ2-2,TGCAGTGCTAGTTGGGACAGGGGCACCGGGGAGCTGTTTTTT,CSASWDRGTGELFF
TRBD1,-,16,TRBV24-1,TRBJ2-2,TGTGCCACCAGTGACTGGGGACAGGGGAACACCGGGGAGCTGTTTTTT,CATSDWGQGNTGELFF
-,-,14,TRBV5-1,TRBJ1-1,TGCGCCAGCGCCGAAGGGGCCCGGAACACTGAAGCTTTCTTT,CASAEGARNTEAFF
-,-,10,TRBV6-5,TRBJ1-3,TGTGCCACCCTAGGAAACACCATATATTTT,CATLGNTIYF
-,-,14,TRBV28,TRBJ1-2,TGTGCCAGCAGTCGAGGGACATCTAACTATGGCTACACCTTC,CASSRGTSNYGYTF
-,-,14,TRBV10-1,TRBJ1-2,TGCGCCAGCAGTGAGAACAGGCCGAAATATGGCTACACCTTC,CASSENRPKYGYTF
-,-,16,TRBV3-1/TRBV3-2,TRBJ1-3,TGTGCCAGCAGCCAAACGGAGCAGGGAACTGGAAACACCATATATTTT,CASSQTEQGTGNTIYF
TRBD1,-,16,TRBV9,TRBJ2-3,TGTGCCAGCAGCACCCGGGACAGCCACATGGCAGATACGCAGTATTTT,CASSTRDSHMADTQYF
-,-,16,TRBV14,TRBJ2-7,TGTGCCAGCAGCCAAGGCCGGGAGAGGAGACTTTACGAGCAGTACTTC,CASSQGRERRLYEQYF
-,-,14,TRBV6-5,TRBJ1-5,TGTGCCAGCAGTTACGACGGGAACAATCAGCCCCAGCATTTT,CASSYDGNNQPQHF
-,once,13,TRBV7-8,TRBJ1-4,TGTGCCAGCAGCTTGTACGGGTTTGAAAAACTGTTTTTT,CASSLYGFEKLFF
TRBD1,few,14,TRBV30,TRBJ1-1,TGTGCCTGGATGACAGGGACGGGGAACACTGAAGCTTTCTTT,CAWMTGTGNTEAFF
-,once,13,TRBV27,TRBJ2-5,TGTGCCAGCAGTTTCTTCGTCGGGGAGACCCAGTACTTC,CASSFFVGETQYF
-,-,12,TRBV21-1,TRBJ1-2,TGTGCCAGCAGCAAAGAGACGGGTGGCTACACCTTC,CASSKETGGYTF
-,-,16,TRBV19,TRBJ1-5,TGTGCCAGTAGTATCTCCGGCGGGGGCTTCAATCAGCCCCAGCATTTT,CASSISGGGFNQPQHF
-,-,13,TRBV12-3/TRBV12-4,TRBJ1-4,TGTGCCAGCAGTTTAGATCGTTTCGAAAAACTGTTTTTT,CASSLDRFEKLFF
TRBD1,-,15,TRBV5-1,TRBJ1-4,TGCGCCAGCAGCCCGGTGGGGACAGATAATGAAAAACTGTTTTTT,CASSPVGTDNEKLFF
-,-,13,TRBV7-2,TRBJ2-5,TGTGCCAGCAGCTTAGCCAACCAAGAGACCCAGTACTTC,CASSLANQETQYF
-,-,14,TRBV6-5,TRBJ1-2,TGTGCCAGCAGTTGGGGCAGGTCGGACTATGGCTACACCTTC,CASSWGRSDYGYTF
TRBD2,-,16,TRBV6-6,TRBJ2-1,TGTGCCAGCAGTTACTTACCTAGCGGGGGGGGCAATGAGCAGTTCTTC,CASSYLPSGGGNEQFF
-,-,16,TRBV28,TRBJ1-5,TGTGCCAGCAGTCTAGACTCGGGAGCGGGCAATCAGCCCCAGCATTTT,CASSLDSGAGNQPQHF
-,-,14,TRBV6-1,TRBJ2-3,TGTGCCAGCAGTGAAGATGGCAGCACAGATACGCAGTATTTT,CASSEDGSTDTQYF
TRBD1,-,15,TRBV5-1,TRBJ2-3,TGCGCCAGCAGCTCAGGACAGGGGGCTACAGATACGCAGTATTTT,CASSSGQGATDTQYF
TRBD2,-,17,TRBV7-3,TRBJ2-3,TGTGCCAGCAGCTCCCCCGTGACTAGCGGACGCACAGATACGCAGTATTTT,CASSSPVTSGRTDTQYF
-,-,15,TRBV5-1,TRBJ1-4,TGCGCCAGCAGCTTGCTAGGGGCGGCTAATGAAAAACTGTTTTTT,CASSLLGAANEKLFF
-,-,15,TRBV5-4,TRBJ1-2,TGTGCCAGCAGCTCACCGGCCAGGGATAACTATGGCTACACCTTC,CASSSPARDNYGYTF
-,-,12,TRBV7-9,TRBJ1-2,TGTGCCAGCAGCCCGCAGGGTCGGGGCTACACCTTC,CASSPQGRGYTF
TRBD1,-,16,TRBV7-3,TRBJ1-6,TGTGCCAGCAGCTTAACCGGGACAGGGACCGGGTCACCCCTCCACTTT,CASSLTGTGTGSPLHF
-,-,14,TRBV18,TRBJ1-2,TGTGCCAGCTCATCTAGCGAGTACAGGAATGGCTACACCTTC,CASSSSEYRNGYTF
TRBD1,-,16,TRBV2,TRBJ1-6,TGTGCCAGCAGGCCGGGACAGGGGTCCTATAATTCACCCCTCCACTTT,CASRPGQGSYNSPLHF
TRBD2,-,16,TRBV6-5,TRBJ2-1,TGTGCCAGCAGTTTTACTAGCGGGGGGGTCGGCAATGAGCAGTTCTTC,CASSFTSGGVGNEQFF
-,-,14,TRBV6-5,TRBJ2-2,TGTGCCAGCAGGGTGGGGGCAGGGACCGGGGAGCTGTTTTTT,CASRVGAGTGELFF
-,-,11,TRBV20-1,TRBJ2-7,TGCAGTGCTTTACAGGGTTACGAGCAGTACTTC,CSALQGYEQYF
-,-,13,TRBV4-1,TRBJ2-3,TGCGCCAGCTCGAGGCAGGGCAAAGATACGCAGTATTTT,CASSRQGKDTQYF
TRBD1,-,15,TRBV28,TRBJ1-1,TGTGCCAGCACACCCCCGGGACAGGGGAACACTGAAGCTTTCTTT,CASTPPGQGNTEAFF
-,-,14,TRBV5-4,TRBJ1-6,TGTGCCAGCAGCCCGACGGCGGATAATTCACCCCTCCACTTT,CASSPTADNSPLHF
TRBD1,-,13,TRBV7-3,TRBJ2-5,TGTGCCAGCAGCCCGGGACAGGGAGAGACCCAGTACTTC,CASSPGQGETQYF
TRBD1,-,15,TRBV5-6,TRBJ1-3,TGTGCCAGCAGCTTGGGACAGGGGATTGGAAACACCATATATTTT,CASSLGQGIGNTIYF
TRBD2,-,15,TRBV7-3,TRBJ2-1,TGTGCCAGCAGCCTAGGACTAGCGGGGCAAAATGAGCAGTTCTTC,CASSLGLAGQNEQFF
-,-,14,TRBV5-1,TRBJ2-3,TGCGCCAGCAGCTTGGGAGGGGGGGCGGATACGCAGTATTTT,CASSLGGGADTQYF
-,-,15,TRBV4-1,TRBJ1-6,TGCGCCAGCAGCCAAGGTAAAGAGAATAATTCACCCCTCCACTTT,CASSQGKENNSPLHF
TRBD1,-,15,TRBV27,TRBJ1-5,TGTGCCAGCAGTTCCGACAGGGCAGGGGACCAGCCCCAGCATTTT,CASSSDRAGDQPQHF
TRBD1,-,17,TRBV7-6,TRBJ2-1,TGTGCCAGCAGCTTGTCTCCGGGACAGGGAGCTTACAATGAGCAGTTCTTC,CASSLSPGQGAYNEQFF
TRBD1,few,15,TRBV2,TRBJ1-6,TGTGCCAGCAATGAGGACAGGGCTGAAAATTCACCCCTCCACTTT,CASNEDRAENSPLHF
TRBD1,-,13,TRBV10-3,TRBJ1-4,TGTGCCATCAGTGTGGGGGGACAGGAAAAACTGTTTTTT,CAISVGGQEKLFF
-,-,14,TRBV5-6,TRBJ1-2,TGTGCCAGCAGCTTGAAACAACCGCTCTATGGCTACACCTTC,CASSLKQPLYGYTF
TRBD1,-,13,TRBV30,TRBJ1-1,TGTGCCTGGAGTGTACGGACAGGGTCTGAAGCTTTCTTT,CAWSVRTGSEAFF
-,-,15,TRBV5-1,TRBJ2-1,TGCGCCAGCAGCGGTGGCGGAAGCTCCTACAATGAGCAGTTCTTC,CASSGGGSSYNEQFF